A single sample gave rise to the 17 T cell receptor beta chains below, sequenced in a study of OX40 agonist ivuxolimab in advanced cancers. Assay used: immunoSEQ multiplex PCR; TCRdb lists only in-frame clones, some missing. The sample shows more than 65,000 clones, about 88% of them seen only once. Here the sequenced sample was CD4+ or CD8+ T cells sorted from blood, taken in a trial of the OX40 agonist ivuxolimab. These receptors all stem from an adult with an advanced solid tumor such as melanoma, head and neck, liver or kidney cancer.

The V call is TRBV5-1, the J call TRBJ2-2; D is perhaps TRBD2 (6 bases). The CDR3 contains 15 residues. CDR1 is SGHRS, CDR2 YFSETQ, per germline. V was clipped by 1 base and J by 4 bases, with 11 bases between them. The CDR3 sequence is CASSLWVGGTGELFF. In nucleotides, the CDR3 is TGCGCCAGCAGCTTGTGGGTGGGAGGCACCGGGGAGCTGTTTTTT.

DNA of the CDR3: TGTGCCAGCAGCGTAGCAGGGGCGACCACAGATACGCAGTATTTT. Translated, it gives CASSVAGATTDTQYF. The genes are TRBV9 and TRBJ2-3, with D maybe TRBD1 (6 bases). Germline V lookup: CDR1 SGDLS, CDR2 YYNGEE. This CDR3 spans 15 amino acids. The V and J ends lost 0 bases and 2 bases respectively, with 10 bases between them. The variable domain in full, completed from reference TRBV9 and TRBJ2-3, reads DSGVTQTPKHLITATGQRVTLRCSPRSGDLSVYWYQQSLDQGLQFLIQYYNGEERAKGNILERFSAQQFPDLHSELNLSSLELGDSALYFCASSVAGATTDTQYFGPGTRLTVL.

This chain uses TRBV27 with TRBJ1-2; perhaps TRBD1 as D (6 bases). CDR3 length: 14 amino acids. Deletions cut 3 bases from V and 5 bases from J, with 13 bases between. Germline CDR1 reads MNHEY; CDR2 reads SMNVEV (reference sequence). CDR3: CASSFSNREYGYTF. The CDR3 DNA sequence: TGTGCCAGCAGTTTTTCGAACAGGGAATATGGCTACACCTTC.

In this sample, this clone turned up once. The rearrangement links TRBV7-3 to TRBJ2-1; D may be TRBD1 or TRBD2 (5 bases each). The CDR3 consists of 15 residues. Deletions cut 5 bases from V and 7 bases from J, with 18 bases between. Germline V CDR1 and CDR2: SGHTA, FQGTGA. CDR3 coding DNA: TGTGCCAGCAGCCCATCAGCCGGGGACCAGAATGAGCAGTTCTTC. It yields the protein CASSPSAGDQNEQFF.

The rearrangement uses TRBV5-4 and TRBJ2-3; possible D gene TRBD2, 5 bases. The V gene's germline CDR1 is SGHNT and CDR2 YYREEE (reference sequence). The CDR3 has 14 residues. The V end was cut by 0 bases, the J end by 0 bases, with 5 bases between. The DNA for the CDR3 is TGTGCCAGCAGCTTGGGACTAAGCACAGATACGCAGTATTTT. Translating it yields CASSLGLSTDTQYF.

This clone was seen once. The chain couples TRBV19 to TRBJ2-5; 13 nucleotides agree with TRBD2. Per germline, CDR1 LNHDA and CDR2 SQIVND (reference sequence). The CDR3 is 16 residues long. V shed 6 bases and J 3 bases; nucleotides not matched to a gene: 7. The CDR3 nucleotides read TGTGCCAGTAGCTGGACTAGCGGGGGTCGGGAAGAGACCCAGTACTTC. Protein: CASSWTSGGREETQYF.

This chain links TRBV4-1 with TRBJ2-3; D remains ambiguous. CDR3 length equals 14 residues. Deletions cut 4 bases from V and 0 bases from J, with 8 bases between. The germline V gene has CDR1 MGHRA and CDR2 YSYEKL. CDR3 sequence: CASSPLGSTDTQYF. The CDR3 DNA reads TGCGCCAGCAGCCCGCTAGGTAGCACAGATACGCAGTATTTT.

The chain employs TRBV12-5 and TRBJ2-6; D unclear. Germline CDR1 LGHNT, CDR2 FRNRAP. V was trimmed by 3 bases and J by 2 bases, leaving 5 bases between them. The CDR3 has 14 residues. As DNA, the CDR3 is TGTGCTAGTGGTTTCCATACTGGGGCCAACGTCCTGACTTTC. It is translated as CASGFHTGANVLTF.

The CDR3 region has the DNA TGTGCCAGCAGCCCGACAGGGCACTCTGGAAACACCATATATTTT. This encodes CASSPTGHSGNTIYF. This sequence joins TRBV6-5 and TRBJ1-3; 7 nucleotides match TRBD1. The V segment lost 6 bases and the J segment 0 bases; nucleotides outside the gene matches: 5. This CDR3 contains 15 residues. Germline loops: CDR1 MNHEY, CDR2 SVGAGI.

V usage is TRBV4-1 and J usage is TRBJ2-3; a possible D gene is TRBD2 (5 bases). This CDR3 has 16 amino acids. The germline V and J ends were trimmed by 0 bases and 4 bases, with 14 bases remaining between them. CDR1 is MGHRA and CDR2 is YSYEKL in the germline V gene. CDR3 region: CASSQDRPPRADTQYF. CDR3 in DNA: TGCGCCAGCAGCCAAGATCGGCCCCCGAGGGCAGATACGCAGTATTTT.

The chain recombines TRBV7-2 with TRBJ2-3; the D is unclear. Trimming stripped 1 base from V and 2 bases from J, with 13 bases between. The germline gives CDR1 SGHTA, CDR2 FQGNSA. This CDR3 contains 16 residues. CDR3 sequence (DNA): TGTGCCAGCAGCTTAGACGACGACTTTTACACAGATACGCAGTATTTT. Encoded protein: CASSLDDDFYTDTQYF.

This clone was seen a handful of times. A read error may produce the germline difference seen at one junction end. The V gene is TRBV7-7, the J gene TRBJ1-2, with D hard to call. This CDR3 spans 14 amino acids. CDR1 is SSHAT, CDR2 FNYEAQ, per germline (reference sequence). CDR3 sequence reads: CASSGIGSLYGYTF. The CDR3 DNA follows: TGTGCTAGCAGTGGAATCGGCAGCCTTTATGGCTACACCTTC. Variable domain in full (rest from reference TRBV7-7 and TRBJ1-2): GAGVSQSPRYKVTKRGQDVTLRCDPISSHATLYWYQQALGQGPEFLTYFNYEAQPDKSGLPSDRFSAERPEGSISTLTIQRTEQRDSAMYRCASSGIGSLYGYTFGSGTRLTVV.

The chain has TRBV7-2 and TRBJ2-3, with D maybe TRBD2 (6 bases). The CDR3 consists of 15 residues. CDR1 and CDR2 (germline): SGHTA, FQGNSA. Deletions cut 0 bases from V and 2 bases from J, with 9 bases between. The DNA for the CDR3 is TGTGCCAGCAGCTTAGCGCGGGGAGTCACAGATACGCAGTATTTT. Protein: CASSLARGVTDTQYF. Drawing the rest from reference TRBV7-2 and TRBJ2-3, the complete variable domain is GAGVSQSPSNKVTEKGKDVELRCDPISGHTALYWYRQSLGQGLEFLIYFQGNSAPDKSGLPSDRFSAERTGGSVSTLTIQRTQQEDSAVYLCASSLARGVTDTQYFGPGTRLTVL.

The V and J genes are TRBV18 and TRBJ1-2; D not certain. The length of the CDR3 is 13 residues. V was pared by 0 bases and J by 4 bases, with 6 bases between. The germline V gene encodes CDR1 KGHSH and CDR2 LQKENI. The CDR3 is CASSPPTGYGYTF. The CDR3, as DNA: TGTGCCAGCTCACCACCCACGGGCTATGGCTACACCTTC.

V usage is TRBV7-2 and J usage is TRBJ2-6; D remains unclear. Trimming stripped 1 base from V and 0 bases from J, with 16 bases between. The CDR3 loop spans 19 amino acids. Per the germline V gene, CDR1 is SGHTA and CDR2 is FQGNSA. The CDR3 loop is CASSLGFGRVPSGANVLTF. In DNA form, the CDR3 reads TGTGCCAGCAGCTTAGGTTTTGGTAGGGTACCCTCTGGGGCCAACGTCCTGACTTTC.

The V and J genes are TRBV11-2 and TRBJ2-5; 8 positions match TRBD1. V shed 5 bases, J shed 2 bases, and the junction held 7 bases outside the gene matches. The CDR3 loop spans 15 amino acids. CDR1 and CDR2 from the germline V gene are SGHAT and FQNNGV. The CDR3 protein is CASSADRGRQETQYF. The CDR3 DNA follows: TGTGCCAGCAGCGCCGACAGGGGCAGGCAAGAGACCCAGTACTTC. Full variable domain (outside the CDR3, taken from reference TRBV11-2 and TRBJ2-5): EAGVAQSPRYKIIEKRQSVAFWCNPISGHATLYWYQQILGQGPKLLIQFQNNGVVDDSQLPKDRFSAERLKGVDSTLKIQPAKLEDSAVYLCASSADRGRQETQYFGPGTRLLVL.

The rearrangement links TRBV6-1 to TRBJ1-5, with TRBD1 matching 11 bases. V lost 6 bases to trimming and J lost 6 bases; unmatched junction nucleotides: 7. The CDR3 runs 15 residues. The V gene's germline CDR1 is MNHNS and CDR2 SASEGT. The CDR3 region has the DNA TGTGCCAGCAGGAGGACAGGGGGCCGTAGTCAGCCCCAGCATTTT. Its protein is CASRRTGGRSQPQHF.